This T cell receptor beta chain was obtained from a study of cytomegalovirus exposure and HLA in healthy donors. Donors in the study were healthy people who gave bone marrow. About this clone: What it binds is not known.

Study-wide results and caveats: The classifier, whose performance was assessed in both the original and validation cohorts, reportedly diagnosed cytomegalovirus status with high specificity and sensitivity. Overall, 164 TCR beta chains were annotated as cytomegalovirus-associated.

V was cut by 5 bases and J by 6 bases, with 17 bases left in between. The CDR3 consists of 14 residues. Germline V gene lookup returns CDR1 MDHEN and CDR2 SYDVKM. This PCR relied on a set of 60 Vbeta primers and 13 Jbeta primers. Assay used: immunoSEQ multiplex PCR; TCRdb lists only in-frame clones, some missing. The sample holds fewer than 70,000 clones, 73% seen once. Sequenced input: PBMCs. The chain is built from TRBV28 and TRBJ2-7; TRBD1 is a possible D gene (6 bases). This sequence was found in a man between 45 and 60 years old in good health and CMV-seronegative. CDR3 nucleotides: TGTGCCAGCAGTCCCCTACAGGGAAGGGTCGAGCAGTACTTC. This codes for CASSPLQGRVEQYF.